The 8 T cell receptor beta chains below all came from one sample that was sequenced in a study of shared clonotypes between healthy human individuals. Libraries were prepared by immunoSEQ multiplex PCR; TCRdb keeps only in-frame clonotypes and omits some of them. The sample contains 600,000 to 750,000 clones, less than 95% of which appear only once. What was sequenced was memory CD8+ T cells from PBMCs. Indicated subset: CD45RO+ cells pooled with CCR7-negative TemRA cells. The source of these receptors is a man aged 18 to 29 in good health. Some clones in this sample may be carry-over from other donors' samples.

The J gene is TRBJ2-5, the V gene TRBV5-6; D is ambiguous. V was shortened by 3 bases and J by 2 bases, with 2 bases between the two germline ends. Germline lookup yields CDR1 SGHDT and CDR2 YYEEEE. The CDR3 sequence is 11 residues long. CDR3 DNA sequence: TGTGCCAGCAGCTGGCAAGAGACCCAGTACTTC. It translates to CASSWQETQYF.

The V call is TRBV28, the J call TRBJ2-1; a weak D match, TRBD2 (6 bases). Germline values: CDR1 MDHEN, CDR2 SYDVKM. This CDR3 is built from 13 residues. V lost 9 bases to trimming and J lost 9 bases, with 18 bases between them. DNA of the CDR3: TGTGCCAGTAACATGAGATCCGGGGGTGAGCAGTTCTTC. This codes for CASNMRSGGEQFF. Combining the CDR3 with reference TRBV28 and TRBJ2-1 gives the whole variable domain DVKVTQSSRYLVKRTGEKVFLECVQDMDHENMFWYRQDPGLGLRLIYFSYDVKMKEKGDIPEGYSVSREKKERFSLILESASTNQTSMYLCASNMRSGGEQFFGPGTRLTVL.

The V call is TRBV7-7, the J call TRBJ2-7; weak D call: TRBD2 (5 bases). Trimming cost V 4 bases and J 4 bases, with 14 bases left between them. CDR3 size: 14 residues. Germline V gives CDR1 SSHAT, CDR2 FNYEAQ (reference sequence). The CDR3 sequence is CASSYHEGSYEQYF. DNA of the CDR3: TGTGCCAGCAGCTACCACGAGGGATCTTACGAGCAGTACTTC.

The chain couples TRBV5-4 to TRBJ2-4; D is unresolved. V lost 2 bases and J lost 4, with 4 bases in between. CDR1 is SGHNT and CDR2 is YYREEE in the germline V gene (reference sequence). The CDR3 sequence is 12 residues long. The CDR3 nucleotides read TGTGCCAGCAGCTTTTCTAAAAACATTCAGTACTTC. Its protein product is CASSFSKNIQYF.

The chain has TRBV30 and TRBJ2-1; 10 bases align to TRBD2. Germline CDR1 and CDR2: GTSNPN and SVGIG (reference sequence). CDR3 size: 14 residues. V shed 0 bases and J 8 bases; nucleotides not matched to a gene: 4. CDR3 amino acids: CAWSVLAGFDEQFF. The CDR3 DNA reads TGTGCCTGGAGTGTACTAGCGGGATTCGATGAGCAGTTCTTC.

The chain combines TRBV5-8 with TRBJ1-2, with unresolved D. The CDR3 loop spans 16 amino acids. The V end was cut by 2 bases, the J end by 4 bases, with 18 bases between. Germline CDR1 and CDR2: SGHTS and YDEGEE. Here the CDR3 DNA reads TGTGCCAGCAGCTTCATTCGGGCAGAGCAATTCTATGGCTACACCTTC. Encoded protein: CASSFIRAEQFYGYTF. Full variable domain (missing parts from reference TRBV5-8 and TRBJ1-2): EAGVTQSPTHLIKTRGQQATLRCSPISGHTSVYWYQQALGLGLQFLLWYDEGEERNRGNFPPRFSGRQFPNYSSELNVNALELEDSALYLCASSFIRAEQFYGYTFGSGTRLTVV.

This clone occurred once. V gene TRBV15 combines with J gene TRBJ2-3; D is undetermined. This CDR3 comprises 13 residues. The germline V gene encodes CDR1 LNHNV and CDR2 YYDKDF (reference sequence). V lost 6 bases and J lost 0, with 7 bases in between. CDR3 sequence reads: CATSFESTDTQYF. The CDR3 DNA reads TGTGCCACCAGTTTCGAAAGCACAGATACGCAGTATTTT.

This clone has just one count. The rearrangement links TRBV7-9 to TRBJ1-2, with D unclear. V was trimmed by 2 bases and J by 6 bases, leaving 16 bases between them. Per the germline V gene, CDR1 is SEHNR and CDR2 is FQNEAQ (reference sequence). The CDR3 has 15 residues. DNA of the CDR3: TGTGCCAGCAGCTTAAGCCCCGGACCCCTTAATGGCTACACCTTC. Translated, it gives CASSLSPGPLNGYTF.